A single sample gave rise to the 11 T cell receptor beta chains below, sequenced in a study of T cell repertoires in cytomegalovirus infection. A single record per CDR3 protein comes from TCRdb applying MiXCR to the reads. This sample carries 680,000 or so distinct CDR3 sequences, less than 40% of them seen once, and the ten largest clones take around 2.8%. The material sequenced was PBMCs. The receptors derive from a human donor in good health (CMV status not recorded). Some clones in this sample may be carry-over from other donors' samples.

This clonotype was seen at least ten times. The chain joins TRBV11-2 to TRBJ1-2; D is possibly TRBD1 (6 bases). V was clipped by 6 bases and J by 8 bases, with 22 bases between them. The germline V gene has CDR1 SGHAT and CDR2 FQNNGV. The CDR3 spans 15 residues. The CDR3 is CASSDPKYRAGGYTF. The CDR3 DNA reads TGTGCCAGCAGTGATCCAAAATACAGGGCAGGAGGCTACACCTTC.

Concerning this clonotype: Germline is not matched at one junction end, which may reflect a read error. V usage is TRBV24-1 and J usage is TRBJ2-4; D unresolved. In germline, CDR1 is KGHDR, CDR2 SFDVKD. The CDR3 consists of 14 residues. CDR3 in amino acids: CATSDQRANNIQYF. CDR3 DNA sequence: TGTGCCACCAGTGATCAGAGAGCCAATAACATTCAGTACTTC.

The chain is built from TRBV7-8 and TRBJ2-3, with 9 bases that match TRBD1. CDR1 is SGHVS and CDR2 is FQNEAQ in the germline V gene. V shed 3 bases, J shed 4 bases, and the junction held 5 bases outside the gene matches. This CDR3 has 15 residues. CDR3 sequence reads: CASSFTDRGSDTQYF. In DNA, the CDR3 is TGTGCCAGCAGCTTCACGGACAGGGGTTCAGATACGCAGTATTTT.

The chain links TRBV28 to TRBJ2-2; D perhaps matches TRBD1 (6 bases). V dropped 6 bases and J dropped 17 bases, with 22 bases sitting between them. The V gene's germline CDR1 is MDHEN and CDR2 SYDVKM. This CDR3 comprises 13 residues. The CDR3 is CASRTGSTGERFF. The CDR3, as DNA: TGTGCCAGCAGAACAGGGAGCACCGGGGAGCGTTTTTTT.

The V gene is TRBV7-8, the J gene TRBJ1-2; perhaps TRBD1 as D (5 bases). Germline CDR1 SGHVS, CDR2 FQNEAQ. This CDR3 has 14 residues. The V end was cut by 0 bases, the J end by 7 bases, with 12 bases between. The CDR3 DNA sequence: TGTGCCAGCAGCTTAGCGGCCAGGGCGGGTGGCTACACCTTC. Translation: CASSLAARAGGYTF. The complete variable domain, with remaining parts taken from reference TRBV7-8 and TRBJ1-2, reads GAGVSQSPRYKVAKRGQDVALRCDPISGHVSLFWYQQALGQGPEFLTYFQNEAQLDKSGLPSDRFFAERPEGSVSTLKIQRTQQEDSAVYLCASSLAARAGGYTFGSGTRLTVV.

This rearrangement joins TRBV27 to TRBJ1-2; the match to TRBD1 covers 8 bases. This CDR3 is built from 16 residues. Germline lookup yields CDR1 MNHEY and CDR2 SMNVEV (reference sequence). Unmatched junction bases numbered 17, after V lost 6 bases and J lost 8 bases. DNA of the CDR3: TGTGCCAGCAGGACAGGGGCCGACGCCCTCTTGAGAGGCTACACCTTC. Protein: CASRTGADALLRGYTF.

In DNA, the CDR3 is TGTGCCAGCAGCCGATCGACAGTGGTCCGCTCCGAGCAGTACTTC. Translating gives CASSRSTVVRSEQYF. The chain uses TRBV2 and TRBJ2-7, with D perhaps TRBD1 (5 bases). V shed 6 bases and J shed 6 bases, with 21 bases lying between them. CDR3 size: 15 residues. CDR1 is SNHLY and CDR2 is FYNNEI in the germline V gene. Full variable domain (remainder filled in from reference TRBV2 and TRBJ2-7): EPEVTQTPSHQVTQMGQEVILRCVPISNHLYFYWYRQILGQKVEFLVSFYNNEISEKSEIFDDQFSVERPDGSNFTLKIRSTKLEDSAMYFCASSRSTVVRSEQYFGPGTRLTVT.

This clonotype turned up a few times. V is TRBV11-2 and J is TRBJ2-1, with TRBD2 matching 12 bases. In germline, CDR1 is SGHAT, CDR2 FQNNGV. The J segment lost 6 bases and the V segment lost 0 bases, leaving 9 bases of the junction unmatched. The CDR3 contains 18 residues. This chain's CDR3 is CASSLEKSSGRVANEQFF. The CDR3 nucleotides read TGTGCCAGCAGCTTAGAGAAGTCTAGCGGGAGGGTAGCCAATGAGCAGTTCTTC.

This clonotype was seen at least ten times. The V and J genes are TRBV7-6 and TRBJ2-2; a weak D match, TRBD2 (5 bases). The germline gives CDR1 SGHVS, CDR2 FNYEAQ. Deletions cut 1 base from V and 1 base from J, with 10 bases between. The CDR3 spans 16 residues. The CDR3: CASSLGPGENTGELFF. CDR3 coding DNA: TGTGCCAGCAGCTTAGGACCCGGGGAGAACACCGGGGAGCTGTTTTTT.

The V gene is TRBV12-3 or TRBV12-4, the J gene TRBJ1-5, with D uncertain. V shed 7 bases and J shed 6 bases, with 10 bases lying between them. The CDR3 length is 12 residues. The CDR3 DNA follows: TGTGCCAGCACGGGATCACTTCAGCCCCAGCATTTT. Translation gives CASTGSLQPQHF.

The chain uses TRBV5-1 and TRBJ1-1; 7 bases line up with TRBD1. Germline V gene lookup returns CDR1 SGHRS and CDR2 YFSETQ. The length of the CDR3 is 15 residues. The trim removed 3 bases at V and 4 bases at J, leaving 9 bases unmatched. This CDR3 reads CASSSQGLVGTEAFF. In DNA form, the CDR3 reads TGCGCCAGCAGCTCACAGGGGTTAGTAGGCACTGAAGCTTTCTTT.